The rows below give T cell receptor beta chains drawn from one sample of a study of technical replicates of blood from several donors. Some clones are missing from TCRdb's copy, which holds only in-frame ones; the method was immunoSEQ multiplex PCR. There are about 56,000 clones in the sample; roughly 96% occur only once, and around 3% lies in the top ten. The specimen sequenced was PBMCs. The receptors derive from a human donor in good health. Some clones in this sample may be carry-over from other donors' samples. The CDR3 runs from the conserved cysteine through the conserved F or W. Each record gives: CDR3 protein, clone size, J gene, V gene. Rows may omit the clone size; those that give it use once, few, many or a size class.

CDR3 protein: CASSQVSDTQYF
clone size: NA
J gene: TRBJ2-3
V gene: TRBV4-1

CDR3 protein: CASSGAHSQPQHF
clone size: NA
J gene: TRBJ1-5
V gene: TRBV2

CDR3 protein: CASSPTGVVHTIYF
clone size: NA
J gene: TRBJ1-3
V gene: TRBV18

CDR3 protein: CASSYGGWTDTQYF
clone size: NA
J gene: TRBJ2-3
V gene: TRBV6-5

CDR3 protein: CARVSRSGYTF
clone size: few
J gene: TRBJ1-2
V gene: TRBV30

CDR3 protein: CASSLDGLAEETQYF
clone size: NA
J gene: TRBJ2-5
V gene: TRBV7-2

CDR3 protein: CASSEARTSGSNIQYF
clone size: NA
J gene: TRBJ2-4
V gene: TRBV2

CDR3 protein: CASSQDIAGSYEQYF
clone size: NA
J gene: TRBJ2-7
V gene: TRBV4-3

CDR3 protein: CASRDRGLAYEQFF
clone size: NA
J gene: TRBJ2-1
V gene: TRBV6-5

CDR3 protein: CASSHFSGQGSSHEQFF
clone size: NA
J gene: TRBJ2-1
V gene: TRBV13

CDR3 protein: CASSINRESATGYTF
clone size: NA
J gene: TRBJ1-2
V gene: TRBV6-4

CDR3 protein: CASSLSWVSSGGYTF
clone size: NA
J gene: TRBJ1-2
V gene: TRBV27

CDR3 protein: CASIPGGKGTEAFF
clone size: once
J gene: TRBJ1-1
V gene: TRBV6-5

CDR3 protein: CAIRPSGDYGYTF
clone size: NA
J gene: TRBJ1-2
V gene: TRBV6-1

CDR3 protein: CASSPKDRGSNQPQHF
clone size: NA
J gene: TRBJ1-5
V gene: TRBV19

CDR3 protein: CASSPPGQQETQYF
clone size: NA
J gene: TRBJ2-5
V gene: TRBV18

CDR3 protein: CASGLVIYGTGVRQPQHF
clone size: NA
J gene: TRBJ1-5
V gene: TRBV12-5